One and the same sample provided the 10 T cell receptor beta chains below, sequenced in a study of PD-1 blockade in mismatch repair-deficient tumors. Sequencing was performed with immunoSEQ multiplex PCR; in TCRdb, only in-frame clones are kept and a portion is missing. The sample gives some 85,000 clones, 80% to 90% of which show up once; approximately 5.1% is in the top ten. Here the sequenced sample was peripheral blood, taken 44 weeks after starting pembrolizumab. The receptors were gathered from an adult with mismatch repair-deficient cancer.

The chain joins TRBV4-3 to TRBJ2-3, with D perhaps TRBD1 or TRBD2 (5 bases each). CDR3 size: 15 residues. The V end was cut by 5 bases, the J end by 2 bases, with 14 bases between. The germline V gene encodes CDR1 LGHNA and CDR2 YSLEER. Written as DNA, the CDR3 is TGCGCCAGCAGCTTCACCCTCGGGACCACAGATACGCAGTATTTT. The encoded protein is CASSFTLGTTDTQYF.

The gene calls are TRBV18 and TRBJ1-5; D unclear. V dropped 2 bases and J dropped 8 bases, with 10 bases sitting between them. This CDR3 contains 13 residues. In germline, CDR1 is KGHSH, CDR2 LQKENI. CDR3 nucleotides: TGTGCCAGCTCACCAAGGCAGCAGGAGCCCCAGCATTTT. It encodes CASSPRQQEPQHF.

This clone was picked up a small number of times. The V and J genes are TRBV23-1 and TRBJ1-4; TRBD1 agrees at 7 bases. TRBV23-1 is given ORF status, its function remaining uncertain. This CDR3 is built from 14 residues. With V trimmed by 7 bases and J by 5 bases, 7 bases remained unmatched. CDR3 amino acids: CASTQGGGNEKLFF. The CDR3 DNA is TGCGCCAGCACGCAGGGGGGCGGGAATGAAAAACTGTTTTTT.

The chain uses TRBV11-2 and TRBJ2-1, with 10 positions matching TRBD2. The germline CDR1 and CDR2 sequences are SGHAT and FQNNGV. V lost 4 bases, J lost 6 bases, and 3 bases stayed unmatched. CDR3 length equals 14 residues. The CDR3 sequence is CASSYQREGNEQFF. CDR3 sequence (DNA): TGTGCCAGCAGCTATCAGCGGGAGGGCAATGAGCAGTTCTTC.

This rearrangement joins TRBV5-4 to TRBJ2-1, with D maybe TRBD2 (5 bases). Per germline, CDR1 SGHNT and CDR2 YYREEE (reference sequence). The CDR3 totals 15 residues. The V end was cut by 0 bases, the J end by 6 bases, with 13 bases between. The CDR3 bases are TGTGCCAGCAGCTTGGTGCGCAACGGAGGCAATGAGCAGTTCTTC. Protein product: CASSLVRNGGNEQFF. The full variable domain, in which reference TRBV5-4 and TRBJ2-1 provide the parts outside the CDR3, is ETGVTQSPTHLIKTRGQQVTLRCSSQSGHNTVSWYQQALGQGPQFIFQYYREEENGRGNFPPRFSGLQFPNYSSELNVNALELDDSALYLCASSLVRNGGNEQFFGPGTRLTVL.

This chain links TRBV5-4 with TRBJ2-1, with D hard to call. Trimming cost V 4 bases and J 6 bases, with 20 bases left between them. The CDR3 is 16 amino acids. Germline V gene lookup returns CDR1 SGHNT and CDR2 YYREEE (reference sequence). The CDR3 DNA reads TGTGCCAGCAGCCTCCGGACGTTTGGGTCGGTCAATGAGCAGTTCTTC. Amino acids: CASSLRTFGSVNEQFF.

This rearrangement joins TRBV6-1 to TRBJ2-7; D remains ambiguous. The ends were cut back, 8 bases at V and 0 bases at J, with 17 bases in the middle. CDR3 length equals 15 residues. From germline, CDR1 is MNHNS and CDR2 SASEGT. The CDR3 protein is CASSSQRTASYEQYF. DNA for the CDR3: TGTGCCAGCTCCTCCCAACGGACGGCCTCCTACGAGCAGTACTTC.

This chain joins TRBV28 and TRBJ1-1; a weak D match, TRBD1 (6 bases). The CDR3 runs to 14 residues. CDR1 and CDR2 (germline): MDHEN, SYDVKM. V was clipped by 8 bases and J by 0 bases, with 13 bases between them. The DNA for the CDR3 is TGTGCCAGCGGACTAACAGGGATGAACACTGAAGCTTTCTTT. Protein: CASGLTGMNTEAFF.

J is TRBJ2-3 and V is TRBV7-2, with TRBD2 matching over 7 bases. CDR1 is SGHTA, CDR2 FQGNSA, per germline. The CDR3 sequence is 15 residues long. The ends lost 5 bases at V and 7 bases at J; junction bases unmatched: 12. CDR3: CASSHAAGGKNTQYF. CDR3 sequence (DNA): TGTGCCAGCAGCCATGCCGCCGGGGGGAAAAATACGCAGTATTTT.

The chain employs TRBV6-5 and TRBJ2-3; a weak D match, TRBD1 (6 bases). Looked up from germline, CDR1 is MNHEY and CDR2 is SVGAGI. Trimming removed 6 bases at V and 1 base at J, with 14 bases between. The CDR3 covers 15 residues. CDR3 in amino acids: CASRNQGIGTDTQYF. The CDR3 nucleotides read TGTGCCAGCAGAAACCAGGGGATAGGCACAGATACGCAGTATTTT.